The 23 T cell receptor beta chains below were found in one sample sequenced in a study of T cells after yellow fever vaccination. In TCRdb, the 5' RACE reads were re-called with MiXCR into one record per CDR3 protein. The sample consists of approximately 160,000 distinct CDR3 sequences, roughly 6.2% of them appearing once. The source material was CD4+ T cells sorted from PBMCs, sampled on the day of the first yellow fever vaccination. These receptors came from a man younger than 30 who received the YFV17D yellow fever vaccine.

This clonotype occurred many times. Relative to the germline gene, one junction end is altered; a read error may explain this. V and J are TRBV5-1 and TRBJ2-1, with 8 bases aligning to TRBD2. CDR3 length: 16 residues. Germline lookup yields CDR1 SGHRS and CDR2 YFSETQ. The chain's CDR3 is CASSLVGGARYSEQFF. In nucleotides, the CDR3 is TGCGCCAGCAGCTTGGTCGGGGGGGCCCGTTACAGTGAGCAGTTCTTC.

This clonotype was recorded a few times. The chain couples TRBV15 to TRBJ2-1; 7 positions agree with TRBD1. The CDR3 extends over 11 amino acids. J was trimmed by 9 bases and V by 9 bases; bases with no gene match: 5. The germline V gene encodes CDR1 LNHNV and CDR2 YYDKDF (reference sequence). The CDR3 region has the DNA TGTGCCACGGGAAGGGGGCGTGAGCAGTTCTTC. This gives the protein CATGRGREQFF.

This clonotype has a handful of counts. Written as DNA, the CDR3 is TGCGCCAGCAGCCAAGACCGGGGACTAGCGGGGGCCACAGATACGCAGTATTTT. Its protein is CASSQDRGLAGATDTQYF. The chain links TRBV4-3 to TRBJ2-3; 14 bases agree with TRBD2. The V gene's germline CDR1 is LGHNA and CDR2 YSLEER. The CDR3 has 18 amino acids. V was clipped by 0 bases and J by 2 bases; unmatched bases: 4.

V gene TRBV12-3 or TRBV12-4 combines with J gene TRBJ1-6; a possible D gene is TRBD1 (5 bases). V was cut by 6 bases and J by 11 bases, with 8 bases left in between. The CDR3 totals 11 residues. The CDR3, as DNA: TGTGCCAGCAGCCGGGGGGCACCCCTCCACTTT. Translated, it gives CASSRGAPLHF.

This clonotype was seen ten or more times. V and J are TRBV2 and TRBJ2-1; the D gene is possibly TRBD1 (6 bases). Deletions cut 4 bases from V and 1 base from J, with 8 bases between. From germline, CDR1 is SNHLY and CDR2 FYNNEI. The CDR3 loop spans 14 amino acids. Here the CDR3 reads CASSVRGSYNEQFF. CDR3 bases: TGTGCCAGCAGTGTCAGGGGATCCTACAATGAGCAGTTCTTC.

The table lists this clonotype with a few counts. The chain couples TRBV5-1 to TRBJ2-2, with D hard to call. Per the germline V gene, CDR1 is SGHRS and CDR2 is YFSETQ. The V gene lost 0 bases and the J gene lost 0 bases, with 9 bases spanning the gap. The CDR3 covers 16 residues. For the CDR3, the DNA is TGCGCCAGCAGCTTGGCCGGGTCAACGAACACCGGGGAGCTGTTTTTT. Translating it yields CASSLAGSTNTGELFF.

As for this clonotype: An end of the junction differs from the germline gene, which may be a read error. CDR3 nucleotide sequence: TGTGGCAGCAGCCGTGACTGGCGGGGGGGCGGGGATGAGCAGTTCTTC. Its translation is CGSSRDWRGGGDEQFF. The rearrangement joins TRBV5-4 to TRBJ2-1, with 9 bases aligning to TRBD2. The CDR3 has 16 amino acids. CDR1 is SGHNT, CDR2 YYREEE, per germline (reference sequence). The full variable domain, its missing parts supplied by reference TRBV5-4 and TRBJ2-1, is ETGVTQSPTHLIKTRGQQVTLRCSSQSGHNTVSWYQQALGQGPQFIFQYYREEENGRGNFPPRFSGLQFPNYSSELNVNALELDDSALYLCGSSRDWRGGGDEQFFGPGTRLTVL.

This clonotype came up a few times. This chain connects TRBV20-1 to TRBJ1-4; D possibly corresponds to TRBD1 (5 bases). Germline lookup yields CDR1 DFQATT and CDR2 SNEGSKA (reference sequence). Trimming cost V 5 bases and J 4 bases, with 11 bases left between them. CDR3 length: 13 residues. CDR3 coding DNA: TGCAGTGCTTCCAGGGTAATTAATGAAAAACTGTTTTTT. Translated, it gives CSASRVINEKLFF.

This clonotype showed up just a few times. For the CDR3, the DNA is TGTGCCAGCAGTTACACGCCTCCACGGACTAGCGGGGGGCCCCCCGCGCAGTATTTT. Translating gives CASSYTPPRTSGGPPAQYF. The V call is TRBV6-5, the J call TRBJ2-3, with 14 nucleotides matching TRBD2. In germline, CDR1 is MNHEY, CDR2 SVGAGI. There are 19 residues in the CDR3. V trimming: 2 bases; J trimming: 10 bases; junction bases outside the gene matches: 17.

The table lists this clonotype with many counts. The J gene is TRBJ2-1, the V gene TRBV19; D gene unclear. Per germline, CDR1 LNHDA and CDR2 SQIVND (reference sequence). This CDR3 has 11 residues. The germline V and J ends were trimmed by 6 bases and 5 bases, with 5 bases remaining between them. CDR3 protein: CASRAHNEQFF. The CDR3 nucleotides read TGTGCCAGTAGAGCCCACAATGAGCAGTTCTTC.

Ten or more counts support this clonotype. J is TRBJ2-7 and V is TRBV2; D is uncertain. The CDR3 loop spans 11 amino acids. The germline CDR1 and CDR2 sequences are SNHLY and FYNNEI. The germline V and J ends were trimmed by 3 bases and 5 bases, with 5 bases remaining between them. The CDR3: CASSERHEQYF. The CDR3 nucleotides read TGTGCCAGCAGTGAGAGGCACGAGCAGTACTTC. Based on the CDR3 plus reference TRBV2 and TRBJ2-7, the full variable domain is EPEVTQTPSHQVTQMGQEVILRCVPISNHLYFYWYRQILGQKVEFLVSFYNNEISEKSEIFDDQFSVERPDGSNFTLKIRSTKLEDSAMYFCASSERHEQYFGPGTRLTVT.

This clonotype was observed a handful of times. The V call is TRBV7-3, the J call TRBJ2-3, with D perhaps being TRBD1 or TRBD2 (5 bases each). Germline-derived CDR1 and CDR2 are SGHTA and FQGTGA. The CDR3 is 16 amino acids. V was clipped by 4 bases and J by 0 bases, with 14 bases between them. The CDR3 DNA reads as TGTGCCAGCAGCTCAGAGGGGATTACTAGCACAGATACGCAGTATTTT. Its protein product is CASSSEGITSTDTQYF.

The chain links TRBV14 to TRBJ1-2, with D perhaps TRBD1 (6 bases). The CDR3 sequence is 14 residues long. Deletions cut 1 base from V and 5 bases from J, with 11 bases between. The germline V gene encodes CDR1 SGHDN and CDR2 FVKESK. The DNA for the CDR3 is TGTGCCAGCAGCCAAGTCGGACAGCCATATGGCTACACCTTC. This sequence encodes CASSQVGQPYGYTF.

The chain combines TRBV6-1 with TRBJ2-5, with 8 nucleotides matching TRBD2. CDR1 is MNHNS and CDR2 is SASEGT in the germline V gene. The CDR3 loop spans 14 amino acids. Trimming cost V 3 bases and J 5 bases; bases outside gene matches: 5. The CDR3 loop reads CASSELAGEETQYF. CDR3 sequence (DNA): TGTGCCAGCAGTGAGCTAGCGGGTGAGGAGACCCAGTACTTC.

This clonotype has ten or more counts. CDR3 sequence: CASYYSGTQETQYF. CDR3 DNA sequence: TGCGCCAGTTACTACTCCGGGACACAAGAGACCCAGTACTTC. The chain is built from TRBV5-1 and TRBJ2-5, with D possibly being TRBD1 (6 bases). CDR1 and CDR2 (germline): SGHRS, YFSETQ. The CDR3 totals 14 residues. With 8 bases removed from V and 2 bases from J, the gap between germline ends came to 16 bases.

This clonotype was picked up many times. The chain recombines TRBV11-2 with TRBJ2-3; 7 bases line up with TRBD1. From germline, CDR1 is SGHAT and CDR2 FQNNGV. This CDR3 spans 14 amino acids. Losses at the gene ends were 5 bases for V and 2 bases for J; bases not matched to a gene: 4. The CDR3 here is CASSPGQVTDTQYF. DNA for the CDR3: TGTGCCAGCAGCCCCGGACAGGTCACAGATACGCAGTATTTT.

The CDR3 coding sequence is TGTGCCAGCAGCTTACACGGGGCCCTTGTCTACAATGAGCAGTTCTTC. Translating gives CASSLHGALVYNEQFF. The rearrangement joins TRBV7-9 to TRBJ2-1; perhaps D is TRBD1 or TRBD2 (5 bases each). CDR1 and CDR2 from the germline V gene are SEHNR and FQNEAQ (reference sequence). V shed 2 bases and J shed 3 bases, with 14 bases lying between them. The CDR3 covers 16 residues.

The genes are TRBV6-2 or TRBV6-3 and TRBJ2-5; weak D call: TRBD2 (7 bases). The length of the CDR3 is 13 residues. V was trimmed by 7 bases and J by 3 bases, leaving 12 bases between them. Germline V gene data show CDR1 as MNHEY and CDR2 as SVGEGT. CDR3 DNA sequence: TGTGCCAGCACCTGGGGGGGCGAAGAGACCCAGTACTTC. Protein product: CASTWGGEETQYF.

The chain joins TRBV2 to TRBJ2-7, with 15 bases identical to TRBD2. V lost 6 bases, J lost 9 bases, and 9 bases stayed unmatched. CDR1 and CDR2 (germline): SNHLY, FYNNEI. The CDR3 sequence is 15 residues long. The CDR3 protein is CASRGLAGGLARQYV. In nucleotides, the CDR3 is TGTGCCAGCAGGGGACTAGCGGGGGGCCTCGCCCGGCAGTACGTC.

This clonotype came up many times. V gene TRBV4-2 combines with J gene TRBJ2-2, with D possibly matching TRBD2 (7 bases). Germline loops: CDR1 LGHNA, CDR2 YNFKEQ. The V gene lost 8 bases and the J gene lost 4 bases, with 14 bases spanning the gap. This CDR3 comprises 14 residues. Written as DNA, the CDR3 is TGTGCCAGCTCCCGGGGGGCGGTCACCGGGGAGCTGTTTTTT. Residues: CASSRGAVTGELFF.

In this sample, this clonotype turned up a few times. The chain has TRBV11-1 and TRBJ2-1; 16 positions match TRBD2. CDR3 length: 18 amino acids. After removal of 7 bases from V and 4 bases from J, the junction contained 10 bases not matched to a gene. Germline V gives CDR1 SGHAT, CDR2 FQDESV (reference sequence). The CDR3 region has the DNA TGTGCCAGCAATAGGGGGACTAGCGGGGGGGCCGCGTACAATGAGCAGTTCTTC. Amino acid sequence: CASNRGTSGGAAYNEQFF. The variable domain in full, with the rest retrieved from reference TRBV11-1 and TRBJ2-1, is EAEVAQSPRYKITEKSQAVAFWCDPISGHATLYWYRQILGQGPELLVQFQDESVVDDSQLPKDRFSAERLKGVDSTLKIQPAELGDSAMYLCASNRGTSGGAAYNEQFFGPGTRLTVL.

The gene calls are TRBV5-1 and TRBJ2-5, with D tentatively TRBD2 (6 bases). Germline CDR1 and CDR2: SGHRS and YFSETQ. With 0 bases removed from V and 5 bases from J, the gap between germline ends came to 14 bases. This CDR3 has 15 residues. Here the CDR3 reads CASSLAGRAGETQYF. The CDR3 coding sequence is TGCGCCAGCAGCTTGGCAGGCAGGGCGGGGGAGACCCAGTACTTC.

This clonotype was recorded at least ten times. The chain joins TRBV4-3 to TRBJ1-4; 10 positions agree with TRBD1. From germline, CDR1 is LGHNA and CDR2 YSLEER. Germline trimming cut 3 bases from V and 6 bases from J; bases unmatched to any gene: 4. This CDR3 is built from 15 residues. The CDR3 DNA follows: TGCGCCAGCAGCCAGGGACAGGGGCCTTATGAAAAACTGTTTTTT. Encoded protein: CASSQGQGPYEKLFF.